The 21 T cell receptor beta chains presented below share a single source sample, sequenced in a study of T cell responses to AZD1222 COVID-19 vaccine. The method was immunoSEQ multiplex PCR; TCRdb's version includes in-frame clones alone and lacks a portion of them. The sample yields more than 150,000 clones, around 92% seen once. Sequenced here: peripheral blood, sampled on day 0 of AZD1222 vaccination. Receptors originate from an adult in good health.

The rearrangement joins TRBV5-4 to TRBJ2-1; the D is unclear. Germline V gene sequence: CDR1 SGHNT, CDR2 YYREEE (reference sequence). This CDR3 spans 15 amino acids. V was shortened by 0 bases and J by 1 base, with 8 bases between the two germline ends. This CDR3 reads CASSLDTLSYNEQFF. The DNA for the CDR3 is TGTGCCAGCAGCTTGGATACTCTTTCCTACAATGAGCAGTTCTTC. Drawing the rest from reference TRBV5-4 and TRBJ2-1, the complete variable domain is ETGVTQSPTHLIKTRGQQVTLRCSSQSGHNTVSWYQQALGQGPQFIFQYYREEENGRGNFPPRFSGLQFPNYSSELNVNALELDDSALYLCASSLDTLSYNEQFFGPGTRLTVL.

V and J are TRBV5-6 and TRBJ2-7, with TRBD1 identical over 8 bases. V dropped 0 bases and J dropped 5; count of bases not matched to a gene: 1. CDR1 SGHDT and CDR2 YYEEEE come from the germline V gene. This CDR3 spans 13 amino acids. The CDR3 loop reads CASSLADRDEQYF. CDR3 DNA sequence: TGTGCCAGCAGCTTGGCGGACAGGGACGAGCAGTACTTC.

The rearrangement joins TRBV3-1 (or the pseudogene TRBV3-2) to TRBJ2-5; a possible D gene is TRBD2 (5 bases). CDR3 length: 13 residues. Between the trimmed V and J ends, which lost 0 bases and 4 bases, there was a span of 6 bases. Per the germline V gene, CDR1 is LGHDT and CDR2 is YNNKEL (reference sequence). CDR3 DNA: TGTGCCAGCAGCCAAGACGGGATAGAGACCCAGTACTTC. Translated: CASSQDGIETQYF.

Regarding this clone: The junction does not match germline at one end; this may be a read error. The genes are TRBV18 and TRBJ1-4; possibly TRBD1 for D (5 bases). Looked up from germline, CDR1 is KGHSH and CDR2 is LQKENI. The length of the CDR3 is 14 residues. The CDR3 DNA is TGTGCCAGCTCGCCACAGTCAGGGTCTGAAAAACTGTTTTTT. Translating gives CASSPQSGSEKLFF.

The chain couples TRBV12-3 or TRBV12-4 to TRBJ2-5; 7 nucleotides align to TRBD2. The CDR3 loop spans 13 amino acids. V trimming: 7 bases; J trimming: 3 bases; junction bases outside the gene matches: 5. The CDR3 nucleotides read TGTGCCAGCAAAAGGGGAGGGGAAGAGACCCAGTACTTC. Amino acids: CASKRGGEETQYF.

The CDR3 region has the DNA TGTGCTTCTACCGATCGGGGCCGGAACACTGAAGCTTTCTTT. Residues: CASTDRGRNTEAFF. The rearrangement joins TRBV3-1 (or the pseudogene TRBV3-2) to TRBJ1-1; TRBD1 is a possible D gene (5 bases). The CDR3 extends over 14 amino acids. CDR1 LGHDT and CDR2 YNNKEL come from the germline V gene (reference sequence).

The V gene is TRBV19, the J gene TRBJ2-1; the match to TRBD1 covers 7 bases. The CDR3 is 15 residues long. The germline V gene has CDR1 LNHDA and CDR2 SQIVND (reference sequence). V was clipped by 6 bases and J by 0 bases; unmatched bases: 5. The DNA for the CDR3 is TGTGCCAGTAGCCAACAGGGGCGCTCCTACAATGAGCAGTTCTTC. It codes for CASSQQGRSYNEQFF.

This sequence joins TRBV7-9 and TRBJ1-4; 12 nucleotides align to TRBD1. This CDR3 has 16 amino acids. Germline V gene data show CDR1 as SEHNR and CDR2 as FQNEAQ (reference sequence). V lost 5 bases, J lost 7 bases, and 8 bases stayed unmatched. CDR3: CASSPGTGGVFEKLFF. CDR3 DNA: TGTGCCAGCAGCCCTGGGACAGGGGGCGTATTTGAAAAACTGTTTTTT.

The genes are TRBV6-5 and TRBJ2-5; a possible D gene is TRBD1 (5 bases). The CDR3 runs to 15 residues. Trimming took off 2 bases at V and 5 bases at J, with 15 bases between the two ends. The germline gives CDR1 MNHEY, CDR2 SVGAGI. CDR3 amino acids: CASSYAGTGRETQYF. As DNA, the CDR3 is TGTGCCAGCAGTTACGCAGGAACAGGCCGGGAGACCCAGTACTTC.

The rearrangement uses TRBV10-2 and TRBJ1-3, with D unclear. Per the germline V gene, CDR1 is WSHSY and CDR2 is SAAADI. The CDR3 runs 13 residues. V lost 2 bases and J 4 bases, leaving 6 bases between the germline ends. In DNA form, the CDR3 reads TGCGCCAGCAGTGAGCAGTCGGGAAACACCATATATTTT. Its translation is CASSEQSGNTIYF.

The V call is TRBV7-3, the J call TRBJ1-1, with D perhaps TRBD1 (5 bases). Trimming removed 2 bases from V and 6 bases from J, with 16 bases in between. The CDR3 covers 15 residues. Germline assignment: CDR1 SGHTA and CDR2 FQGTGA. CDR3 sequence: CASSLQGSGTAEAFF. CDR3 sequence (DNA): TGTGCCAGCAGCTTACAGGGTAGTGGGACCGCTGAAGCTTTCTTT.

This chain connects TRBV5-6 to TRBJ2-7; no clear D. CDR1 and CDR2 from the germline V gene are SGHDT and YYEEEE. This CDR3 is 14 amino acids long. The ends were cut back, 1 base at V and 4 bases at J, with 12 bases in the middle. This chain's CDR3 is CASSLLTRHYEQYF. CDR3 DNA sequence: TGTGCCAGCAGCTTGTTAACCAGACATTACGAGCAGTACTTC.

The chain is built from TRBV28 and TRBJ1-5; 7 nucleotides line up with TRBD1. The length of the CDR3 is 14 residues. The V gene end was trimmed by 7 bases and the J gene end by 2 bases; junction bases not matched to a gene: 5. Germline CDR1 and CDR2: MDHEN and SYDVKM. CDR3 coding DNA: TGTGCCAGCACCTCTAGGGGGCGCAATCAGCCCCAGCATTTT. It translates to CASTSRGRNQPQHF.

This chain joins TRBV28 and TRBJ1-2; possible D gene TRBD1, 6 bases. This CDR3 contains 14 residues. The V and J ends lost 3 bases and 5 bases respectively, with 13 bases between them. Germline CDR1 reads MDHEN; CDR2 reads SYDVKM. CDR3 amino acids: CASSFSDRVYGYTF. Here the CDR3 DNA reads TGTGCCAGCAGTTTTTCGGACAGAGTATATGGCTACACCTTC.

The chain combines TRBV19 with TRBJ2-2; D possibly matches TRBD1 or TRBD2 (5 bases each). V lost 4 bases and J lost 7, with 16 bases in between. Germline CDR1 is LNHDA and CDR2 is SQIVND (reference sequence). The CDR3 covers 15 residues. The CDR3 here is CASSTGTADGGELFF. The CDR3 region has the DNA TGTGCCAGTAGTACCGGGACGGCTGATGGCGGGGAGCTGTTTTTT.

The chain employs TRBV19 and TRBJ2-1, with D possibly being TRBD1 or TRBD2 (7 bases each). The CDR3 is 15 residues long. The V gene lost 3 bases and the J gene lost 3 bases, with 12 bases spanning the gap. Germline CDR1 and CDR2: LNHDA and SQIVND (reference sequence). CDR3 sequence (DNA): TGTGCCAGTAGTATCACAGGGGACTACTACAATGAGCAGTTCTTC. The encoded protein is CASSITGDYYNEQFF.

The chain uses TRBV6-2 or TRBV6-3 and TRBJ1-2, with TRBD1 matching 7 bases. The CDR3 has 14 residues. With 5 bases clipped from V and 8 bases from J, the junction kept 11 bases outside the gene matches. Germline V lookup: CDR1 MNHEY, CDR2 SVGEGT. CDR3 DNA: TGTGCCAGCAGTACGCACTTCCGGACAGGCGGCTACACCTTC. It codes for CASSTHFRTGGYTF.

This sequence joins TRBV2 and TRBJ1-1; D possibly corresponds to TRBD1 (6 bases). V shed 8 bases and J shed 3 bases, with 10 bases lying between them. CDR3 size: 12 residues. Per the germline V gene, CDR1 is SNHLY and CDR2 is FYNNEI. This chain's CDR3 is CASRGQYTEAFF. In DNA form, the CDR3 reads TGTGCCAGCCGAGGACAGTACACTGAAGCTTTCTTT. Variable domain in full (rest from reference TRBV2 and TRBJ1-1): EPEVTQTPSHQVTQMGQEVILRCVPISNHLYFYWYRQILGQKVEFLVSFYNNEISEKSEIFDDQFSVERPDGSNFTLKIRSTKLEDSAMYFCASRGQYTEAFFGQGTRLTVV.

The chain recombines TRBV5-6 with TRBJ1-2, with D unclear. The V gene lost 0 bases and the J gene lost 3 bases, with 3 bases spanning the gap. The CDR3 consists of 12 residues. The germline V gene has CDR1 SGHDT and CDR2 YYEEEE. Here the CDR3 reads CASSLGDYGYTF. CDR3 bases: TGTGCCAGCAGCTTGGGGGACTATGGCTACACCTTC.

The V call is TRBV6-4, the J call TRBJ2-1, with D hard to call. CDR1 and CDR2 (germline): MRHNA, SNTAGT. V was pared by 7 bases and J by 14 bases, with 9 bases between. CDR3 length: 9 amino acids. The CDR3 region is CASTGLEFF. CDR3 DNA: TGTGCCAGCACTGGATTGGAGTTCTTC.

There are a few counts of this clone. The gene calls are TRBV28 and TRBJ2-1, with 14 positions matching TRBD2. The CDR3 is 17 residues long. V was clipped by 2 bases and J by 13 bases; unmatched bases: 13. Germline CDR1 is MDHEN and CDR2 is SYDVKM. The CDR3 sequence is CASSLLAGTSGGQSQFF. The CDR3 DNA is TGTGCCAGCAGTTTACTCGCCGGGACTAGCGGGGGCCAATCACAGTTCTTC.